A single sample gave rise to the 2 T cell receptor beta chains below, sequenced in a study of blood T cell repertoires in COVID-19 (dated by TCRdb to about 2020). Library preparation employed the immunoSEQ multiplex PCR assay. TCRdb retrieved this table from immuneACCESS and kept in-frame rearrangements only. Not all clones are present; in checked studies, unresolved V genes account for under half, and no reason is known for the remainder. Within this sample are 150,000 to 200,000 clones, with 84% of them counted one time only. The ten largest clones take up less than 3.5% of the sample. The specimen was PBMCs or T cells enriched from blood (not recorded which). The receptor set was obtained from a woman in her twenties or thirties who had been exposed to COVID-19.

This clone was seen only a few times. The V call is TRBV5-1, the J call TRBJ2-3, with D unresolved. The CDR3 runs to 15 residues. CDR1 is SGHRS and CDR2 is YFSETQ in the germline V gene. The V gene lost 5 bases and the J gene lost 6 bases, with 19 bases spanning the gap. Here the CDR3 DNA reads TGCGCCAGCAGACTCTCGCTAGTAGGAGCTGATACGCAGTATTTT. Amino acid sequence: CASRLSLVGADTQYF.

There are a few counts of this clone. The chain uses TRBV7-9 and TRBJ1-2; no clear D gene. Germline CDR1 and CDR2: SEHNR and FQNEAQ (reference sequence). Trimming removed 2 bases from V and 1 base from J, with 8 bases in between. The CDR3 is 14 residues long. DNA for the CDR3: TGTGCCAGCAGCTTAATGCGGAGTAACTATGGCTACACCTTC. Translating it yields CASSLMRSNYGYTF.